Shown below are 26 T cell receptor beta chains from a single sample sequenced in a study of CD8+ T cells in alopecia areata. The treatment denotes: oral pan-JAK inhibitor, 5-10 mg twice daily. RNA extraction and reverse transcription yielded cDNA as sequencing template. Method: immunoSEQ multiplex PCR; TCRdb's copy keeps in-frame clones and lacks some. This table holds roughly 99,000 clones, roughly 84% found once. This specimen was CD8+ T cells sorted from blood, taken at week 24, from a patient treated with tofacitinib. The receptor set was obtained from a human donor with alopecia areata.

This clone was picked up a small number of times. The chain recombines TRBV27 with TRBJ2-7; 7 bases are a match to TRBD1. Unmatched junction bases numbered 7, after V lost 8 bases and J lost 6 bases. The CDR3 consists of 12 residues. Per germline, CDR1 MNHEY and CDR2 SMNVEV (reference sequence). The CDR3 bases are TGTGCCAGCTCGACAGGGAATGCCGAGCAGTACTTC. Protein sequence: CASSTGNAEQYF.

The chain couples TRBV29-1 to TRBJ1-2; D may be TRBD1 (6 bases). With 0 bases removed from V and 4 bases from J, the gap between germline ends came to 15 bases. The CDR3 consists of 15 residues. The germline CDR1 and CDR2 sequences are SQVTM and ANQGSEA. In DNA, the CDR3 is TGCAGCGTTGAAGAGTTCAGGGGTGATGGCTATGGCTACACCTTC. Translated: CSVEEFRGDGYGYTF.

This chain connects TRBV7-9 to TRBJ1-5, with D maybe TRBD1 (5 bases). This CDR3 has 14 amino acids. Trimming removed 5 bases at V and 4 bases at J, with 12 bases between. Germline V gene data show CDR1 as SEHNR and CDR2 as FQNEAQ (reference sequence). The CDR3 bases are TGTGCCAGCAGCAGCCGGGACGGGAATCAGCCCCAGCATTTT. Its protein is CASSSRDGNQPQHF.

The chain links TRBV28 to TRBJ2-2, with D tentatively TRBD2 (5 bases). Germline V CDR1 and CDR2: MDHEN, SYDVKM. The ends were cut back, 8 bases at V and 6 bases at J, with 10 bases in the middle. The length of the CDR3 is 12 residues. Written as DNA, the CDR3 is TGTGCCAGCGGAAGAGGGCCCGGGGAGCTGTTTTTT. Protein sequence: CASGRGPGELFF.

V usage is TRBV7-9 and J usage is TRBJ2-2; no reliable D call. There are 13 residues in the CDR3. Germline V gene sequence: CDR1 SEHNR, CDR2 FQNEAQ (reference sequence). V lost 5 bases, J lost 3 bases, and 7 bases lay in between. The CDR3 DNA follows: TGTGCCAGCAGCGGAACCTACACCGGGGAGCTGTTTTTT. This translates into CASSGTYTGELFF.

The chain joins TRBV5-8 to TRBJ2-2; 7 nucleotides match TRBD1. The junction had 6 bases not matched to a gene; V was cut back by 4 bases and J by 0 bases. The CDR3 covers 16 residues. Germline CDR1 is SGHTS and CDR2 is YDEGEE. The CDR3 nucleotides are TGTGCCAGCAGCCGACTCGGGACAGCGAACACCGGGGAGCTGTTTTTT. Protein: CASSRLGTANTGELFF.

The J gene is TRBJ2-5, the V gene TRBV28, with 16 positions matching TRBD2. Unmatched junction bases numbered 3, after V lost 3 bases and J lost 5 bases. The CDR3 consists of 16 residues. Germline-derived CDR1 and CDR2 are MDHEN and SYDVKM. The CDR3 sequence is CASSFGTSGGGETQYF. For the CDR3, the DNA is TGTGCCAGCAGTTTTGGGACTAGCGGGGGGGGCGAGACCCAGTACTTC.

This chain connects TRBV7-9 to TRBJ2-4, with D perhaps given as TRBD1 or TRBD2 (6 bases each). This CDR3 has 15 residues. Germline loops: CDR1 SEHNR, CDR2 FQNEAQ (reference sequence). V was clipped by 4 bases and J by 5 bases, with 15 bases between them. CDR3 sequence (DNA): TGTGCCAGCAGCTCCACAGGGTGGGGGGAAAACATTCAGTACTTC. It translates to CASSSTGWGENIQYF.

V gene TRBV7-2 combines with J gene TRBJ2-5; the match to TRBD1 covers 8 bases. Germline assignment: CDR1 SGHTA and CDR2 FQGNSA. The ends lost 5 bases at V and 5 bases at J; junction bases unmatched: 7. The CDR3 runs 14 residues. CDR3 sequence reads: CASSPDRAWETQYF. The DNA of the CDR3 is TGTGCCAGCAGCCCGGACAGGGCGTGGGAGACCCAGTACTTC.

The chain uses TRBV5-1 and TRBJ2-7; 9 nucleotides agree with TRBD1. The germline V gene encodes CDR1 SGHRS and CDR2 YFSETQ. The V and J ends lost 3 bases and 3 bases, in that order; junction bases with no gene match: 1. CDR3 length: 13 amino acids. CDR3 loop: CASSWGQGYEQYF. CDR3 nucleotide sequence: TGCGCCAGCAGCTGGGGACAGGGCTACGAGCAGTACTTC.

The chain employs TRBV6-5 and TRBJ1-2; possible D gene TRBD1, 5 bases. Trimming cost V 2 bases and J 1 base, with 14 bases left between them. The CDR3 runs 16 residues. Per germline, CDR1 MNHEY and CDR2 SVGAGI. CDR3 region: CASSYSRYRSNYGYTF. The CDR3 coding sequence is TGTGCCAGCAGTTACAGCCGCTACAGGAGTAACTATGGCTACACCTTC.

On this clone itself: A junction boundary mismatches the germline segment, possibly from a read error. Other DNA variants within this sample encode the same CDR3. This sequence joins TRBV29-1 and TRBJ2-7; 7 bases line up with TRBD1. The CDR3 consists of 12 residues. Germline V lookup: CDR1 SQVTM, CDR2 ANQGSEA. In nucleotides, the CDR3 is TGCAGCGTTGTTGAGGGGGCATACGAACAGTACTTC. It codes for CSVVEGAYEQYF.

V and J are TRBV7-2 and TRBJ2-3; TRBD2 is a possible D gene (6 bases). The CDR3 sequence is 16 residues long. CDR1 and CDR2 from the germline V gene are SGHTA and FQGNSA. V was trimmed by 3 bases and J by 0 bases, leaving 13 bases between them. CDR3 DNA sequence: TGTGCCAGCAGCTTGCGGGGTTTTTATAGCACAGATACGCAGTATTTT. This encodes CASSLRGFYSTDTQYF.

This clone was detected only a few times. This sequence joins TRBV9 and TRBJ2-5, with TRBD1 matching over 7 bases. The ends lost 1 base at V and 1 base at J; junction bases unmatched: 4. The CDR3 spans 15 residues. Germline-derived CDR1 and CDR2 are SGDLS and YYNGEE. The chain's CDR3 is CASSVIQGFQETQYF. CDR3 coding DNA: TGTGCCAGCAGCGTAATACAGGGGTTCCAAGAGACCCAGTACTTC.

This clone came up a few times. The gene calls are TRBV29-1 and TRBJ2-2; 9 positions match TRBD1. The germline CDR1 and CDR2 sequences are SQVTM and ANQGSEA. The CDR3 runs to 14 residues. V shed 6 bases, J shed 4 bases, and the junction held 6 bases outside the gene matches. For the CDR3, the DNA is TGCAGCGTGGGAAGGGACAGGGCCACCGGGGAGCTGTTTTTT. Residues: CSVGRDRATGELFF.

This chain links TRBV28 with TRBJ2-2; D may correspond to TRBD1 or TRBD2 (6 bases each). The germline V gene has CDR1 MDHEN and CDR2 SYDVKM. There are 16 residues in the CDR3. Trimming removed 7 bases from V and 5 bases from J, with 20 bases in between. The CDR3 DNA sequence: TGTGCCAGCATCCCGCGTGGGGGGCGCTTTACCGGGGAGCTGTTTTTT. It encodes CASIPRGGRFTGELFF.

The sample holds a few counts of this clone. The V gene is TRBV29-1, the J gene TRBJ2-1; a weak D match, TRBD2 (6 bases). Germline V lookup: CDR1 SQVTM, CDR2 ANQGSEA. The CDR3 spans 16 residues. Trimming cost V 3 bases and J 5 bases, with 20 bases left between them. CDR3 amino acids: CSVEAGLLEVHNEQFF. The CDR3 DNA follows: TGCAGCGTTGAGGCGGGACTCCTAGAAGTCCACAATGAGCAGTTCTTC.

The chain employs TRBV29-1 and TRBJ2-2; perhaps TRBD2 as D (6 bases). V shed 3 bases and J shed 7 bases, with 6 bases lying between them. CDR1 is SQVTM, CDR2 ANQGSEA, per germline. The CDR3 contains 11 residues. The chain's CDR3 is CSVERDGELFF. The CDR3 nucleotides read TGCAGCGTTGAGCGGGACGGGGAGCTGTTTTTT.

As DNA, the CDR3 is TGCGCCAGCAGCTTGGGGAGTCGGCTAGCGGGGGGCCTCAGCACAGATACGCAGTATTTT. Translated, it gives CASSLGSRLAGGLSTDTQYF. The chain employs TRBV5-1 and TRBJ2-3; 11 bases align to TRBD2. The CDR3 consists of 20 residues. Trimming removed 0 bases from V and 0 bases from J; junction bases left unmatched: 12. The germline CDR1 and CDR2 sequences are SGHRS and YFSETQ.

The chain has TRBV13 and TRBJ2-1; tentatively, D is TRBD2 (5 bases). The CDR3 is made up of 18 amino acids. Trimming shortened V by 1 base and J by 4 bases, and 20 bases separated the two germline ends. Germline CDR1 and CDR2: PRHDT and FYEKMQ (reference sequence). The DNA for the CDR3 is TGTGCCAGCAGCTTAGTCTCTCTAAGCGGAGTGAGGTACAATGAGCAGTTCTTC. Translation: CASSLVSLSGVRYNEQFF.

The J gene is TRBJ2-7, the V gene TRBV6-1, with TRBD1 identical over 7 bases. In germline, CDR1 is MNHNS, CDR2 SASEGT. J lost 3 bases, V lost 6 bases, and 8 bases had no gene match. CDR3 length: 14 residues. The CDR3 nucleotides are TGTGCCAGCAGCCTGACAGGGTTGAGCTACGAGCAGTACTTC. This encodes CASSLTGLSYEQYF.

CDR3 nucleotide sequence: TGCGCCAGCAGCCAAGCGGGGAAACTGTTTTTT. This sequence encodes CASSQAGKLFF. V and J are TRBV4-1 and TRBJ1-4; D not certain. Germline V lookup: CDR1 MGHRA, CDR2 YSYEKL. V gave up 1 base and J gave up 11 bases, with 5 bases separating them. This CDR3 contains 11 residues.

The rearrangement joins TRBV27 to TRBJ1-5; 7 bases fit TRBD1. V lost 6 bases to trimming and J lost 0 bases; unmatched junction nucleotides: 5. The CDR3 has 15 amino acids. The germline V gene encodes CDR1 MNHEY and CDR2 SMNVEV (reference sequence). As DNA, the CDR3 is TGTGCCAGCAGACGCCAGGGGGATAGCAATCAGCCCCAGCATTTT. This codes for CASRRQGDSNQPQHF.

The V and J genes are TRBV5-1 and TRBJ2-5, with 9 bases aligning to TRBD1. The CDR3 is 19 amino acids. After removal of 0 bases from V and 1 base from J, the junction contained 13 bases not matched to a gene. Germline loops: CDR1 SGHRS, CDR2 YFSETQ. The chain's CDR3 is CASSLGTGEGWIGQETQYF. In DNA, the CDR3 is TGCGCCAGCAGCTTGGGGACAGGGGAAGGCTGGATCGGCCAAGAGACCCAGTACTTC.

This CDR3 reads CASSLVLGAAEQYF. DNA of the CDR3: TGTGCCAGCAGCTTAGTCCTTGGGGCAGCTGAGCAGTACTTC. The chain recombines TRBV7-2 with TRBJ2-7, with a tentative D call TRBD1 (5 bases). The germline CDR1 and CDR2 sequences are SGHTA and FQGNSA. V was clipped by 1 base and J by 7 bases, with 14 bases between them. This CDR3 spans 14 amino acids.

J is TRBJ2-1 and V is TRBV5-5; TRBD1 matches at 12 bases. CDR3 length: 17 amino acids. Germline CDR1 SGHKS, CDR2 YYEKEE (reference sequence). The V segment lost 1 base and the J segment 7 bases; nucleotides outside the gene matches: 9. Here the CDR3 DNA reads TGTGCCAGCAGCTTGCCCGGGACAGGGGGCTTCGTGAATGAGCAGTTCTTC. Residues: CASSLPGTGGFVNEQFF.